The sequence of this T cell receptor beta chain was determined in a study of cytomegalovirus exposure and HLA in healthy donors (dated by TCRdb to 2017 to 2019). Background on the whole study: An earlier analysis of fewer than 750 of the donors reported 276 Gb of sequence data and 100 million to 120 million unique TCR beta sequences obtained from about 179 million T cells. Around 330 gigabases of sequencing data and around 80 million unique TCR sequences made up an early release that covered approximately 620 HLA-typed donors. The genetic ancestry cluster associated with self-reported Caucasian donors included about 81% of the approximately 410 genotyped donors. The aim of the study was to test whether cataloging public T cell receptors could identify signatures of past pathogen exposure. The T cell repertoires of several hundred subjects were profiled by immunosequencing and related to cytomegalovirus serostatus. Besides the first cohort of roughly 700 subjects, a separate validation cohort made up of 120 or so different subjects was used. High-throughput TCR immunosequencing, statistical association of individual TCRs with disease status, and machine learning were combined to predict cytomegalovirus infection status. In a later analysis, previously published TCR beta repertoires from more than 500 donors were re-analyzed and high-resolution HLA genotyping was added so that TCR occurrence patterns could be studied. In the later analysis, no new phenotypic data were used to find candidate immune exposures; instead, reliance was placed on TCR beta sequences and their occurrence across donors. An earlier analysis of 587 of the donors applied high-throughput TCR beta sequencing to assess whether each TCR beta V gene segment acted as functional or pseudogenic. Donor age, sex, ethnicity and CMV serostatus were compiled together with the repertoire data. A later genetic analysis used genome-wide SNP genotypes for about three fifths of the 666 donors, treating that subset as a discovery cohort. All discovery cohort repertoires had been generated using a single sequencing platform. HLA typing included class I and class II loci at four-digit resolution. Typing coverage differed by locus: A, B, C, DRB1 and DQB1 were typed in about 629-630 donors, DQA1 in about 510, DPA1 in 600 to 610, and DPB1 in around 440. Because of strong linkage in the cohort, a few DR-DQ haplotypes were treated as single units for association and clustering. Among roughly 400 genotyped donors of the cohort, an average of approximately 200,000 unique TCR beta nucleotide sequences was sequenced per donor, of which 15% to 20% were non-productive. The paper's findings and limits, for the study overall: Across donors, most TCR sequences were observed very rarely, whereas some public TCRs were present in many individuals. Some IMGT-functional V segments, including TRBV6-2 and TRBV6-3, could not be told apart with the 87-base-pair reads, so those segments were excluded. In vitro tests confirmed that a few of the cytomegalovirus-associated TCR beta chains recognize cytomegalovirus antigens. A further reported finding was that TCR beta sequences accurately predicted the HLA-A and HLA-B alleles for most subjects in the first cohort. According to a later analysis, most CMV-associated TCR beta chains appeared to be HLA-restricted, and the HLA associations seemed to be driven largely by CMV exposure. In a later analysis, the rate of TCR association differed among HLA loci, with DRB1 alleles having the most associated TCRs and HLA-C alleles having the fewest. Immune exposure information for the cohort was limited to CMV serostatus. An earlier analysis of around 600 of the donors showed that most TCR beta V segments appeared in productive rearrangements either about 87% or about 30% of the time, which broadly matched IMGT annotations. According to a later genetic analysis, donors in an Asian-associated ancestry cluster had fewer N-insertions in productive TCRs than the approximately 670-donor mean. Specific HLA alleles were associated with 15,000 to 20,000 TCR beta sequences at a false discovery rate of 0.05 in a later analysis. A total of about 180 TCR beta chains were listed by the study as associated with cytomegalovirus. Linkage disequilibrium might explain the correlated functional status among segregating V segments, but an unknown experimental factor could not be ruled out. Because counts were too low, fewer than 20 rarely observed V segments, including chromosome 9 orphons, were excluded from the earlier analysis of roughly 580 of the donors. Roughly uniform sequencing depth across donors was assumed in presence/absence analyses, although this assumption may not hold. This cohort had only TCR beta chains sequenced, and the lack of alpha or paired-chain data limited which features could be detected. HLA typing was unavailable for some donors at each locus, so association tests used only the typed subset. Cytomegalovirus status was reported to be diagnosed by the classifier with high specificity and sensitivity in both the original and validation cohorts. In a later analysis, several top co-occurrence clusters were reported to appear linked to parvovirus B19, influenza, CMV and Epstein-Barr virus. When HLA alleles, especially DR and DQ, strongly co-occurred, TCR associations were difficult to assign to individual alleles. A cluster of highly shared sequence variants was judged likely to represent a technical artifact of the sequencing pipeline. It was suggested by the authors that the approach could potentially be generalized to other disease states and immunological phenotypes. An association between a missense DCLRE1C variant and V-gene and J-gene trimming of TCR beta chains was found in a later genetic analysis and replicated in an independent cohort. In a later analysis, HLA-associated TCR beta chains showed more clonal expansion and lower generation probabilities than non-associated chains that were equally common.

The protocol used for the library was the immunoSEQ multiplex PCR assay. A mixture of 60 forward primers for TCR Vbeta segments and 13 reverse primers for TCR Jbeta segments was used in the multiplex PCR. A multiplex PCR assay on genomic DNA amplified the CDR3 region of rearranged TCR beta genes. On the Illumina HiSeq System, the amplified TCR beta libraries were sequenced as 87-base-pair reads. In the source study's methods: A later analysis tallied tens of millions of unique TCR beta chains across the 700 or so repertoires, and roughly 11 million of those chains were shared by two or more donors. To remove PCR and sequencing errors, raw reads were error-corrected and collapsed into unique sequences using a nearest-neighbor algorithm that merged closely related sequences. To assign V, D and J gene segments, CDR3 sequences were aligned to IMGT reference sequences. Each retained sequence needed at least a six-nucleotide match to both a V gene segment and a J gene segment. A rearrangement was called productive if the CDR3 had no stop codons and remained in frame with V and J, and every other rearrangement was called non-productive. CDR3 was defined by IMGT convention, running from the second conserved V-encoded cysteine to the conserved J-encoded phenylalanine. Sequences without an unambiguous match to a single V gene segment were excluded from the earlier analysis of about 630 of the donors. In an earlier analysis of a few hundred of the donors, V segments were called functional above 56.7% productive rearrangements and were called segregating when the between-donor standard deviation exceeded 5%. A statistical classification framework was built for diagnosing cytomegalovirus status from the catalog of TCR beta chain sequences. In a later analysis, TCR nucleotide sequences were compared against IMGT/GENE-DB human TR gene sequences so that V and J genes could be assigned. In a later analysis, CDR3 sequences and most-parsimonious VDJ recombination scenarios were assigned using the TCRdist pipeline. In a later analysis, every TCR beta chain was defined by the combination of its CDR3 amino acid sequence and its V-gene family, and reads without a unique V-gene family were dropped. As a way to deal with suspected cross-contamination and a sequencing artifact, a later analysis dropped 450 to 600 nucleotide sequences that were highly shared and had low generation probability. In a later analysis, a clonal expansion index was calculated for each public chain from normalized within-repertoire ranks of inferred template counts. A later analysis computed generation probabilities with a VDJ recombination model fitted to out-of-frame rearrangements, and checked the results against IGoR. In a later analysis, TCR-TCR, TCR-HLA and TCR-CMV co-occurrence was scored with hypergeometric tests, and a repertoire-size bias correction was applied to TCR pairs. To estimate false discovery rates, a later analysis permuted the HLA or CMV assignments 20 times. In a later analysis, co-occurring TCRs were grouped with DBSCAN, and TCRdist sequence similarity was added when clustering was performed within HLA-allele-positive subsets. Repertoires with fewer than 30,000 or more than 120,000 public chains were left out of co-occurrence clustering, as were about five repertoires with anomalous nucleotide sharing. The table comes from immuneACCESS by way of TCRdb, which keeps in-frame sequences with V and J called. Part of the clones is missing from these tables; in studies checked, under half for an unresolved V gene and the rest for unknown reasons. D and trimming come from the DNA, and the V and J calls and clone size come from that table. A total of about 150,000 clones appear in this sample, around three quarters of them only once. The ten largest clones represent roughly 4% of the sample.

As to this clone: Its antigen has not been determined. Base quality data are lacking; no much larger clone is found one base away.

The cohort was made up of 666 healthy bone marrow donors. All cohort members were sampled while nominally healthy, although unrecorded immune exposures were likely present. The donor was CMV seronegative and was included in the group of a few hundred seronegative cohort members. A peripheral blood sample was provided by each donor, and peripheral blood mononuclear cells were used for TCR beta sequencing. The Qiagen DNeasy Blood Extraction Kit was used to extract genomic DNA from the blood cell samples. Trimmed from V: 0 bases; trimmed from J: 4 bases; junction bases lacking a gene match: 7. CDR1 MRHNA and CDR2 SNTAGT were looked up in the germline V gene. The CDR3 contains 17 residues, cysteine and phenylalanine counted. The CDR3 DNA has 51 bases and is translated from base 1.

This clonotype originated in a woman in her 40s in good health and CMV-seronegative. Sequencing was carried out using PBMCs. The rearranged chain carries TRBV6-4 and TRBJ1-2, and TRBD1 aligns with 11 junction nucleotides. The bases read TGTGCCAGCAGTGACTCCCGTTTAGGGACAGGGGGCTATGGCTACACCTTC. Its translation reads: CASSDSRLGTGGYGYTF.